Listed here is a single T cell receptor beta chain. This sample was taken from a study of blood T cell repertoires in COVID-19. About the study: Recovered status in Cohort 3 required two negative PCRs, clearance, or symptom resolution.

Germline lookup yields CDR1 MNHEY and CDR2 SMNVEV (reference sequence). This CDR3 has 16 residues. With 2 bases clipped from V and 4 bases from J, the junction kept 6 bases outside the gene matches. Generated by immunoSEQ multiplex PCR, the TCRdb table keeps only in-frame clones and is missing some. The sample lists some 180,000 clones; roughly nine tenths were seen once. The chain is built from TRBV27 and TRBJ1-5; 9 positions agree with TRBD1. The sequenced sample was PBMCs or T cells enriched from blood (not recorded which). The receptor's source is a woman between 35 and 50 years old in a cohort exposed to, infected with or recovered from COVID-19 (not recorded which). In DNA, the CDR3 is TGTGCCAGCAGTTTAACCTTGACAGGGGGAAATCAGCCCCAGCATTTT. Its translation is CASSLTLTGGNQPQHF.